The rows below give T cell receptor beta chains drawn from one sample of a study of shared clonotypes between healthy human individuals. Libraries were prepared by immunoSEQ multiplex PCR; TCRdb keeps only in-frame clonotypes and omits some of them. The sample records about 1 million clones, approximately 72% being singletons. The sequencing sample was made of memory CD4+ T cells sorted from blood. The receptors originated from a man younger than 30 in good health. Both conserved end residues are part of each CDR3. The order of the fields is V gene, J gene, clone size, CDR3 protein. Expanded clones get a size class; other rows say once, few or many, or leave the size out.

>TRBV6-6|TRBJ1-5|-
CASSFRGQPQHF
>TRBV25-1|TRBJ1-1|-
CASSRDRVTFF
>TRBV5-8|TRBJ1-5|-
CASSLGTGFSNQPQHF
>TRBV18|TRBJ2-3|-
CASSPGDGTDTQYF
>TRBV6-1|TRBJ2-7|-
CASSGSRLAGGSYEQYF
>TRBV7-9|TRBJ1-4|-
CASSPRTGYEKLFF
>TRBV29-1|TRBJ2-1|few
CSVGKRGLGNEQFF
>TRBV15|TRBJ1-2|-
CATSRDLITGSNYGYTF
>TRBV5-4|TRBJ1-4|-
CASSLPDSRKLFF
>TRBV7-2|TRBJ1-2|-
CASSPAPASLSGYTF
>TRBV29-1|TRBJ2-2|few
CSAASTGLGELFF
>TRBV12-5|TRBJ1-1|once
CASGLGGFTEAFF
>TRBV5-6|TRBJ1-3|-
CASSLGTGVMDTIYF
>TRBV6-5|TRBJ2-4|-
CASSYGQGVAKNIQYF
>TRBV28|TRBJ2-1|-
CASSLGGASYNEQFF
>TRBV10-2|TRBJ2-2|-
CASSEGRSLNTGELFF
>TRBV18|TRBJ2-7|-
CASSPLASGEYEQYF
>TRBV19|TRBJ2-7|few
CASSIEQYGAYEQYF
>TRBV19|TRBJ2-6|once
CASSWRLAGANVLTF
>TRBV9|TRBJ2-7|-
CASSLGLAGPYEQYF
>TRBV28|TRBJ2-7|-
CASNLDGYYEQYF
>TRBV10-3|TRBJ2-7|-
CAISDFSYEQYF
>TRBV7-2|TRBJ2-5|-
CASSTITGGLETQYF
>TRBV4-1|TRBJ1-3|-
CASSERVGGNTIYF
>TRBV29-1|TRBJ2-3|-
CSVSGLADTDTQYF
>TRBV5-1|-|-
CASSPTGTGSSYEQYF
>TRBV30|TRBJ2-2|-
CAYRGQANTGELFF
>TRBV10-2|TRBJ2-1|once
CASSGIGLGENEQFF
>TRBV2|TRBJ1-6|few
CASRGRGVFGSPLHF
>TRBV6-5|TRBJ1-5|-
CASRGQLFQPQHF
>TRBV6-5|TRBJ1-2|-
CASSYASQGLYGYTF
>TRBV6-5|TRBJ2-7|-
CASSRSRSYEQYF
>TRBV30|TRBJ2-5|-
CAWTGGGRAETQYF
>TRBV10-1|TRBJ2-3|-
CASSESLAGADTQYF
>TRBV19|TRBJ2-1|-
CASRDSGGASSYNEQFF
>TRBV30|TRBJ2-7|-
CAWSVGLAVDEQYF
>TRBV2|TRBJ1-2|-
CASKSRDSKILYGYTF
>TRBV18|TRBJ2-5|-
CASSPRTQETQYF
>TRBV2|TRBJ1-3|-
CASTKNGFSGNTIYF
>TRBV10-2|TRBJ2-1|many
CASSVGALYNEQFF
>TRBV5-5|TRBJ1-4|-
CASSSTHHRGGEKLFF
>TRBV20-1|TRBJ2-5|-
CSAKGQETQYF
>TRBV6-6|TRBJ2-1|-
CASRNLEQFF
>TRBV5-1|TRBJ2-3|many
CASSSKASSTDTQYF
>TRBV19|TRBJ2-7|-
CASSSGTGDTGEQYF